Shown below are 28 T cell receptor beta chains from a single sample sequenced in a study of cytotoxic CD8 clonotypes in ibrutinib-treated CLL. Method: immunoSEQ multiplex PCR; TCRdb's copy keeps in-frame clones and lacks some. This table has over 250,000 clones, 60% to 80% appearing once. Specimen: PBMCs, collected at disease progression, from a patient treated with ibrutinib. The receptors derive from a human donor with chronic lymphocytic leukemia.

This clone was observed a handful of times. The chain employs TRBV2 and TRBJ2-2; D possibly corresponds to TRBD1 (5 bases). Per germline, CDR1 SNHLY and CDR2 FYNNEI. The CDR3 spans 15 residues. V was pared by 3 bases and J by 0 bases, with 8 bases between. CDR3 region: CASSDWTTNTGELFF. Written as DNA, the CDR3 is TGTGCCAGCAGTGACTGGACAACGAACACCGGGGAGCTGTTTTTT.

The count of this clone is one. V gene TRBV2 combines with J gene TRBJ2-1; D unresolved. The germline V and J ends were trimmed by 4 bases and 10 bases, with 8 bases remaining between them. CDR1 and CDR2 (germline): SNHLY, FYNNEI. The CDR3 runs to 11 residues. The CDR3 DNA sequence: TGTGCCAGCAGTGTAACACGGGAGCAGTTCTTC. It is translated as CASSVTREQFF.

The V gene is TRBV27, the J gene TRBJ1-1; 7 bases are a match to TRBD1. The CDR3 contains 14 residues. Germline-derived CDR1 and CDR2 are MNHEY and SMNVEV (reference sequence). The V and J ends lost 4 bases and 0 bases, in that order; junction bases with no gene match: 2. This CDR3 reads CASSWGQMNTEAFF. CDR3 nucleotides: TGTGCCAGCAGTTGGGGACAGATGAACACTGAAGCTTTCTTT.

This clone was found a few times. V and J are TRBV4-3 and TRBJ2-7; D could derive from TRBD1 or TRBD2 (5 bases each). CDR3 length: 15 residues. Trimming stripped 0 bases from V and 2 bases from J, with 11 bases between. CDR1 is LGHNA, CDR2 YSLEER, per germline. The CDR3 nucleotides read TGCGCCAGCAGCCAAGATCCGGGGCTGGCCTACGAGCAGTACTTC. It translates to CASSQDPGLAYEQYF.

Here the CDR3 reads CASSYSFAGVYGYTF. In nucleotides, the CDR3 is TGTGCCAGCAGTTACTCTTTCGCAGGGGTCTATGGCTACACCTTC. The gene calls are TRBV6-5 and TRBJ1-2, with D possibly being TRBD1 (6 bases). The CDR3 is made up of 15 amino acids. V was clipped by 0 bases and J by 4 bases, with 12 bases between them. Germline lookup yields CDR1 MNHEY and CDR2 SVGAGI.

This sequence joins TRBV7-2 and TRBJ1-6, with a tentative D call TRBD1 (6 bases). There are 16 residues in the CDR3. Germline CDR1 and CDR2: SGHTA and FQGNSA. The germline V and J ends were trimmed by 5 bases and 5 bases, with 16 bases remaining between them. The CDR3 loop reads CASSTQYRADNSPLHF. The CDR3 region has the DNA TGTGCCAGCAGCACCCAGTACAGGGCCGATAATTCACCCCTCCACTTT.

The chain couples TRBV7-2 to TRBJ2-3; D not resolved. From germline, CDR1 is SGHTA and CDR2 FQGNSA. Trimming left V 2 bases short and J 3 bases short, with 18 bases between. The CDR3 loop spans 17 amino acids. The CDR3 DNA sequence: TGTGCCAGCAGCTTAAGCTCTCTAGTGATCAAAACAGATACGCAGTATTTT. Translating it yields CASSLSSLVIKTDTQYF.

The chain uses TRBV9 and TRBJ2-3, with 11 positions matching TRBD2. Germline assignment: CDR1 SGDLS and CDR2 YYNGEE. Germline trimming cut 0 bases from V and 4 bases from J; bases unmatched to any gene: 4. The CDR3 covers 16 residues. CDR3 sequence (DNA): TGTGCCAGCAGCGTAGGACTAGCGGGAAGCGCAGATACGCAGTATTTT. It translates to CASSVGLAGSADTQYF.

Comments on this clone: Within the sample, other DNA sequences also encode this same CDR3. This rearrangement joins TRBV5-1 to TRBJ2-1, with D possibly being TRBD2 (6 bases). From germline, CDR1 is SGHRS and CDR2 YFSETQ. V shed 2 bases and J shed 7 bases, with 7 bases lying between them. CDR3 length: 12 residues. CDR3 coding DNA: TGCGCCAGCAGCTTAGCGGGTAATGAGCAGTTCTTC. Translated, it gives CASSLAGNEQFF.

The chain uses TRBV6-6 and TRBJ2-7; D is unresolved. CDR1 is MNHNY, CDR2 SVGAGI, per germline (reference sequence). The ends were cut back, 2 bases at V and 5 bases at J, with 13 bases in the middle. This CDR3 contains 14 residues. DNA for the CDR3: TGTGCCAGCAGTTACAGGCTAGTCCCGGACGAGCAGTACTTC. It specifies CASSYRLVPDEQYF.

The chain couples TRBV9 to TRBJ2-3; 8 bases are shared with TRBD2. There are 15 residues in the CDR3. The trim removed 5 bases at V and 3 bases at J, leaving 8 bases unmatched. Looked up from germline, CDR1 is SGDLS and CDR2 is YYNGEE. The CDR3 DNA sequence: TGTGCCAGCAGGAGATCGGGGGGGCTAACAGATACGCAGTATTTT. Amino acid sequence: CASRRSGGLTDTQYF.

The chain combines TRBV19 with TRBJ2-3; D is possibly TRBD1 (5 bases). CDR3 length equals 15 residues. Looked up from germline, CDR1 is LNHDA and CDR2 is SQIVND (reference sequence). Deletions cut 4 bases from V and 0 bases from J, with 11 bases between. The CDR3 DNA reads as TGTGCCAGTAGTAGAAGGGGCGGCAGCACAGATACGCAGTATTTT. It is translated as CASSRRGGSTDTQYF.

The chain joins TRBV6-1 to TRBJ2-7; the D is unclear. V gave up 0 bases and J gave up 2 bases, with 8 bases separating them. This CDR3 has 14 residues. Per the germline V gene, CDR1 is MNHNS and CDR2 is SASEGT. The CDR3 spells CASSEAPGPYEQYF. The CDR3 DNA follows: TGTGCCAGCAGTGAAGCTCCCGGGCCCTACGAGCAGTACTTC.

The chain links TRBV6-5 to TRBJ2-1; maybe TRBD2 (5 bases). The CDR3 has 16 amino acids. Trimming left V 4 bases short and J 5 bases short, with 18 bases between. Germline V gene sequence: CDR1 MNHEY, CDR2 SVGAGI. The CDR3, as DNA: TGTGCCAGCAGTTCCCGTGAGCGGAGCCTAAACAATGAGCAGTTCTTC. It translates to CASSSRERSLNNEQFF.

The rearrangement links TRBV27 to TRBJ2-1; D is possibly TRBD1 or TRBD2 (5 bases each). Germline V CDR1 and CDR2: MNHEY, SMNVEV (reference sequence). This CDR3 region has 13 residues. Trimming shortened V by 3 bases and J by 12 bases, and 15 bases separated the two germline ends. CDR3 region: CASSFNGAAGQFF. The DNA for the CDR3 is TGTGCCAGCAGTTTTAACGGGGCGGCAGGGCAGTTCTTC.

This chain uses TRBV6-5 with TRBJ2-2; 7 bases map to TRBD2. Trimming removed 4 bases from V and 5 bases from J; junction bases left unmatched: 4. The CDR3 is 14 amino acids. In germline, CDR1 is MNHEY, CDR2 SVGAGI. The CDR3: CASSWTSLTGELFF. As DNA, the CDR3 is TGTGCCAGCAGTTGGACTAGTCTTACCGGGGAGCTGTTTTTT.

This clone was counted between two and nine times. The chain employs TRBV18 and TRBJ2-5; perhaps TRBD2 as D (5 bases). V was shortened by 4 bases and J by 4 bases, with 16 bases between the two germline ends. The CDR3 is 15 amino acids. The germline V gene encodes CDR1 KGHSH and CDR2 LQKENI. In DNA, the CDR3 is TGTGCCAGCTCACTCCTAGACCGCGGAGGAGAGACCCAGTACTTC. Translating it yields CASSLLDRGGETQYF.

The CDR3 DNA follows: TGTGCCAGCAGCTTAGGGGGACCGGGATTTGAGACCCAGTACTTC. It specifies CASSLGGPGFETQYF. V is TRBV7-9 and J is TRBJ2-5; D may correspond to TRBD1 or TRBD2 (5 bases each). Looked up from germline, CDR1 is SEHNR and CDR2 is FQNEAQ (reference sequence). Trimming cost V 1 base and J 5 bases, with 14 bases left between them. This CDR3 is 15 amino acids long.

The rearrangement links TRBV5-4 to TRBJ1-2; perhaps TRBD1 as D (5 bases). The V gene's germline CDR1 is SGHNT and CDR2 YYREEE (reference sequence). The CDR3 is 16 amino acids. Between the trimmed V and J ends, which lost 2 bases and 0 bases, there was a span of 14 bases. The CDR3 loop reads CASSLTRVIANYGYTF. The CDR3 nucleotides read TGTGCCAGCAGCTTAACCAGGGTGATAGCTAACTATGGCTACACCTTC.

The chain employs TRBV29-1 and TRBJ1-1; 8 bases are shared with TRBD1. The V gene end was trimmed by 5 bases and the J gene end by 5 bases; junction bases not matched to a gene: 7. Germline CDR1 and CDR2: SQVTM and ANQGSEA. The CDR3 is made up of 13 amino acids. CDR3 sequence reads: CSVPDRVGTEAFF. In DNA, the CDR3 is TGCAGCGTTCCGGACAGGGTTGGGACTGAAGCTTTCTTT.

The chain uses TRBV19 and TRBJ2-7; D may be TRBD1 (5 bases). Deletions cut 2 bases from V and 3 bases from J, with 8 bases between. Germline lookup yields CDR1 LNHDA and CDR2 SQIVND (reference sequence). The CDR3 contains 13 residues. The CDR3: CASSISRGYEQYF. For the CDR3, the DNA is TGTGCCAGTAGTATATCAAGGGGCTACGAGCAGTACTTC.

V is TRBV27 and J is TRBJ2-5, with 8 bases aligning to TRBD1. Germline V gene data show CDR1 as MNHEY and CDR2 as SMNVEV (reference sequence). This CDR3 region has 15 residues. The ends lost 1 base at V and 2 bases at J; junction bases unmatched: 3. Here the CDR3 reads CASSLYGQGQETQYF. CDR3 bases: TGTGCCAGCAGTTTATACGGACAGGGACAAGAGACCCAGTACTTC.

This clone has just one count. V gene TRBV5-4 combines with J gene TRBJ2-1; 7 nucleotides align to TRBD2. CDR1 SGHNT and CDR2 YYREEE come from the germline V gene (reference sequence). The CDR3 runs to 16 residues. Trimming at V came to 5 bases and at J to 2 bases, leaving 10 bases not matched to a gene. CDR3 coding DNA: TGTGCCAGCAGGTGGGACTACACTACGACCTACAATGAGCAGTTCTTC. Residues: CASRWDYTTTYNEQFF.

The chain recombines TRBV25-1 with TRBJ2-5; D not resolved. The length of the CDR3 is 12 residues. Germline-derived CDR1 and CDR2 are MGHDK and SYGVNS. The V end was cut by 1 base, the J end by 4 bases, with 4 bases between. The CDR3 region is CASSESGETQYF. CDR3 DNA: TGTGCCAGCAGTGAATCAGGAGAGACCCAGTACTTC.

Here the CDR3 reads CASSGPGLPYNEQFF. The DNA for the CDR3 is TGTGCCAGCAGCGGCCCGGGACTACCATACAATGAGCAGTTCTTC. V gene TRBV9 combines with J gene TRBJ2-1; the match to TRBD2 covers 7 bases. The CDR3 covers 15 residues. The V gene end was trimmed by 3 bases and the J gene end by 4 bases; junction bases not matched to a gene: 7. Germline CDR1 reads SGDLS; CDR2 reads YYNGEE.

This clone was seen a few times. The chain has TRBV19 and TRBJ1-2; a possible D gene is TRBD1 (5 bases). CDR3 length: 12 amino acids. Germline CDR1 and CDR2: LNHDA and SQIVND (reference sequence). V was shortened by 6 bases and J by 8 bases, with 13 bases between the two germline ends. The CDR3 loop reads CASRGAAEGYTF. CDR3 sequence (DNA): TGTGCCAGTAGAGGGGCGGCGGAGGGCTACACCTTC. The whole variable domain, remainder taken from reference TRBV19 and TRBJ1-2, is DGGITQSPKYLFRKEGQNVTLSCEQNLNHDAMYWYRQDPGQGLRLIYYSQIVNDFQKGDIAEGYSVSREKKESFPLTVTSAQKNPTAFYLCASRGAAEGYTFGSGTRLTVV.

The J gene is TRBJ2-2, the V gene TRBV11-3, with a tentative D call TRBD2 (5 bases). Germline CDR1 is SGHNT and CDR2 is YENEEA. The CDR3 is 17 amino acids. With 0 bases removed from V and 3 bases from J, the gap between germline ends came to 14 bases. In DNA form, the CDR3 reads TGTGCCAGCAGCTTAGATTGGCCCAGCGGATACACCGGGGAGCTGTTTTTT. Translated: CASSLDWPSGYTGELFF.

This clone was recorded once. The chain is built from TRBV29-1 and TRBJ1-1; no definite D call. The CDR3 totals 14 residues. V lost 3 bases and J lost 1, with 12 bases in between. Germline V gene lookup returns CDR1 SQVTM and CDR2 ANQGSEA. CDR3 amino acids: CSVEARLANTEAFF. DNA for the CDR3: TGCAGCGTTGAGGCGCGGCTGGCGAACACTGAAGCTTTCTTT.